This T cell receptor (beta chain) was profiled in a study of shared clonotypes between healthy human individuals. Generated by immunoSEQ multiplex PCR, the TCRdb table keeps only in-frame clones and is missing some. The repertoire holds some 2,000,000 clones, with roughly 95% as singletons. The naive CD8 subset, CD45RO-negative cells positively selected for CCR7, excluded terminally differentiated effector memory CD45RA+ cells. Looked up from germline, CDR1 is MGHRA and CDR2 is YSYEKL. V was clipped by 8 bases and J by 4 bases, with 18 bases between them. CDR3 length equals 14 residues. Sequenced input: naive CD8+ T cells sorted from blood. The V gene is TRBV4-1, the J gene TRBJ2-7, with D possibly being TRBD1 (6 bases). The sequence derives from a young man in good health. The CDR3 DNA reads TGCGCCAGCGCCTTTTTCCTTACAGGGTACGAGCAGTACTTC. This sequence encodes CASAFFLTGYEQYF.